This record concerns one TCR beta chain sequence. The age range of participants was 18 to 89 years, with residence in about two dozen US areas. Donors were grouped by their self-reported clinical history. Symptom resolution, clearance, or two negative PCRs marked the recovered donors of Cohort 3. Authors' analysis steps: Reference gene primer amplification yielded estimated nucleated cell counts. Some clones are missing from TCRdb's copy, which holds only in-frame ones; the method was immunoSEQ multiplex PCR. V, J and clone size are those of that table, while D and trimming were read from the DNA. This sample has 250,000 to 350,000 clones; roughly 85% occur once, and the top ten carry about 4.1%. This entry comes from a study of blood T cell repertoires in COVID-19. The sequencing input was PBMCs or T cells enriched from blood (not recorded which). This receptor was taken from a woman under 40 who had recovered from COVID-19.

The CDR3 protein is CASLNDRGDSPLHF. CDR3 nucleotides: TGTGCCAGCCTGAACGACAGGGGGGACTCACCCCTCCACTTT. This chain uses TRBV2 with TRBJ1-6; TRBD1 matches at 9 bases. The CDR3 runs 14 residues. V was clipped by 8 bases and J by 10 bases; unmatched bases: 9. Germline V gene sequence: CDR1 SNHLY, CDR2 FYNNEI.